This is a list of T cell receptor beta chains from one sample in a study of shared T cell receptors in the human thymus. Data came from immunoSEQ multiplex PCR; TCRdb stores just in-frame clones and leaves some out. The sample includes approximately 760,000 clones, roughly 88% of them seen just once. The data were also submitted as part of a second study, on human thymus T cells.

The sample taken for sequencing was thymocytes. These receptors were collected from a girl less than two years old with a congenital heart defect. CDR3s leave out the opening cysteine and the closing phenylalanine or tryptophan.

CDR3aa	j_gene	v_gene	len
ASSRTSGGAVNEQF	TRBJ2-1	TRBV7-2	14
ASSENLAGDTGELF	TRBJ2-2	TRBV5-1	14
ASSLCGTDHGYT	TRBJ1-2	TRBV27	12
ASSFGGTGGYNTEAF	TRBJ1-1	TRBV5-6	15
ASSPDTTYGYT	TRBJ1-2	TRBV7-9	11
AISESNWTSVGSNEQF	TRBJ2-1	TRBV10-3	16
ASSLLIESPLH	TRBJ1-6	TRBV7-8	11
AWSWRDYAGRGYT	TRBJ1-2	TRBV30	13
ASSDSGLSSSYNEQF	TRBJ2-1	TRBV6-4	15
ASRKQGVLGTGELF	TRBJ2-2	TRBV19	14
AWSSRDRTTSNTEAF	TRBJ1-1	TRBV30	15
ASSPNNRTGNTIY	TRBJ1-3	TRBV5-4	13
ASSEGGSPYGYT	TRBJ1-2	TRBV25-1	12
ASSQVATGARTDTQY	TRBJ2-3	TRBV4-1	15
ASSSPGGYTEAF	TRBJ1-1	TRBV6-5	12
ASSLTVRFYTGELF	TRBJ2-2	TRBV28	14
ASSYKGTGTDTQY	TRBJ2-3	TRBV6-6	13
SVEPSGGAKNIQY	TRBJ2-4	TRBV29-1	13
ASGLTSDSMNTEAF	TRBJ1-1	TRBV12-5	14
ASSLNTRITGSTEAF	TRBJ1-1	TRBV5-4	15
ASSTARTGRGNGYT	TRBJ1-2	TRBV7-2	14
ATCLGWRGGHPSTDTQY	TRBJ2-3	TRBV15	17
ASRELAGVSGANVLT	TRBJ2-6	TRBV28	15
ASSLGQGPFTEAF	TRBJ1-1	TRBV5-6	13
ASSLTASTDTQY	TRBJ2-3	TRBV9	12
ASSLEEQGHTEAF	TRBJ1-1	TRBV11-2	13
ASSEFYRDGYT	TRBJ1-2	TRBV25-1	11
ASSYDRDRLGGYT	TRBJ1-2	TRBV6-6	13
ASRTPWAPISSGNTIY	TRBJ1-3	TRBV10-1	16
SVDVEEGHLDTEAF	TRBJ1-1	TRBV29-1	14
ASSYRRDRGPQH	TRBJ1-5	TRBV6-5	12
ASSGPTGGEGEKLF	TRBJ1-4	TRBV6-1	14
ASSWGGGAHGYT	TRBJ1-2	TRBV5-5	12
ASSFRTGAPYEQY	TRBJ2-7	TRBV7-9	13
ASSPPGRDSRSYGYT	TRBJ1-2	TRBV18	15
ASRGAGVGQF	TRBJ2-1	TRBV19	10
ASSARINQPQH	TRBJ1-5	TRBV18	11
ASSLRQGARGTEAF	TRBJ1-1	TRBV27	14
ASSFKGGPRESTEAF	TRBJ1-1	TRBV5-1	15
ASSDPIVMNTEAF	TRBJ1-1	TRBV2	13
ASRTAYNTGELF	TRBJ2-2	TRBV27	12
ASSLGLGGPYEQY	TRBJ2-7	TRBV11-3	13
ASGSRGTAPTYYGYT	TRBJ1-2	TRBV12-5	15
ASSPGQGHNEQF	TRBJ2-1	TRBV5-1	12
ASSETGVNSPLH	TRBJ1-6	TRBV10-1	12